This TCR beta chain was recorded in a study of response to subunit inactivated influenza vaccine. This CDR3 has 16 amino acids. The V gene's germline CDR1 is SGHRS and CDR2 YFSETQ. Losses at the gene ends were 0 bases for V and 4 bases for J; bases not matched to a gene: 5. TCRdb called the RT-PCR reads again in MiXCR, with one record for every CDR3 protein. This table holds roughly 650,000 distinct CDR3 sequences, 12% to 15% found once. This clonotype was detected only once. This chain links TRBV5-1 with TRBJ2-2; 8 bases line up with TRBD2. This material consisted of PBMCs from blood, taken less than 15 days before vaccination. The TCR sequence derives from a man aged 50-60 years who received an inactivated influenza vaccine. DNA of the CDR3: TGCGCCAGCAGCTTGGTAGCGGGAACCGCCACCGGGGAGCTGTTTTTT. Amino acid sequence: CASSLVAGTATGELFF.